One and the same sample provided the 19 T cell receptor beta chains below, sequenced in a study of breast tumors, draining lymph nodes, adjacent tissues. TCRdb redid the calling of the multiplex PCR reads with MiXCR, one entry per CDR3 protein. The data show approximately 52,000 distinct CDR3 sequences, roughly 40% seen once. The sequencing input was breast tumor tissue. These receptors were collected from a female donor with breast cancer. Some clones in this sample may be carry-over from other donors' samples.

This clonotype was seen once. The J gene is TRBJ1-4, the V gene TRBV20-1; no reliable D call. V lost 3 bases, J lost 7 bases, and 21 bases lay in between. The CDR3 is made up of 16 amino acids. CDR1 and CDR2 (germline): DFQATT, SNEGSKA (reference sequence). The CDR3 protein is CSARDLLAGGPEKLFF. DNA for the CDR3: TGCAGTGCTAGGGACCTACTAGCGGGAGGGCCTGAAAAACTGTTTTTT.

CDR3 protein: CASRGGLAGVGEQYF. The CDR3 DNA follows: TGCGCCAGCAGGGGGGGACTAGCGGGAGTCGGCGAGCAGTACTTC. The V call is TRBV10-1, the J call TRBJ2-7, with 14 bases fitting TRBD2. The germline CDR1 and CDR2 sequences are WNHNN and SYGVQD (reference sequence). The CDR3 sequence is 15 residues long. The ends lost 6 bases at V and 6 bases at J; junction bases unmatched: 7.

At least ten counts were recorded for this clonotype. In nucleotides, the CDR3 is TGTGCCAGCAGCGTAGGCCCGGCAGACTATCGGGAGCTGTTTTTT. It codes for CASSVGPADYRELFF. J is TRBJ2-2 and V is TRBV9; D might be TRBD2 (5 bases). This CDR3 spans 15 amino acids. The germline V gene has CDR1 SGDLS and CDR2 YYNGEE. V lost 0 bases to trimming and J lost 9 bases, with 15 bases between them.

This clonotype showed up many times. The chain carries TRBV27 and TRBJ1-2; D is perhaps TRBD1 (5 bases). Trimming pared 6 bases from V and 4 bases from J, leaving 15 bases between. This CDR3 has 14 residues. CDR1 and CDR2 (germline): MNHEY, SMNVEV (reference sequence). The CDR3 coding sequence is TGTGCCAGCAGCTCGAAGCCGGGACCCTATGGCTACACCTTC. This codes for CASSSKPGPYGYTF.

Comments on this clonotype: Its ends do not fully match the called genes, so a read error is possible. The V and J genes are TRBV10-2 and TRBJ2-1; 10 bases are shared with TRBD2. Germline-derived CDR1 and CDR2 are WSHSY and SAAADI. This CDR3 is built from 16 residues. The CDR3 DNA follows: TGTGCCAGCAGTGAATGGAGCGGGAGGGGCGTGCGTGAGCAGTTCTTC. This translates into CASSEWSGRGVREQFF.

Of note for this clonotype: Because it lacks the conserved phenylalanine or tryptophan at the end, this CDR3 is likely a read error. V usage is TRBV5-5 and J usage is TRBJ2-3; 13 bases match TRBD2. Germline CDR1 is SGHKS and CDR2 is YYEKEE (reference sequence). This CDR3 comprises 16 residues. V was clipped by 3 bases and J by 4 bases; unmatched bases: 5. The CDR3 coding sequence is TGTGCCAGCAGCTCACTAGCGGGAGGGAAGGCAGATACGCAGTATCTT. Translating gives CASSSLAGGKADTQYL.

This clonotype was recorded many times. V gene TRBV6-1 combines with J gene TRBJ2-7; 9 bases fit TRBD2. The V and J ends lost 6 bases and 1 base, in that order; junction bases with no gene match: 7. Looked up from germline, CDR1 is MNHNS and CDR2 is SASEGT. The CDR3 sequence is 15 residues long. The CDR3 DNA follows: TGTGCCAGCAGGGCTCTAGCGGGGCCATCCTACGAGCAGTACTTC. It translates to CASRALAGPSYEQYF.

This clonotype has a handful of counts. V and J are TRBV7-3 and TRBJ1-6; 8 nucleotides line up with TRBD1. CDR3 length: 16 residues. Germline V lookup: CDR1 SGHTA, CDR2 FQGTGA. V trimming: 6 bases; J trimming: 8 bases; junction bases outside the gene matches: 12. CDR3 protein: CASREGGTGSDSPLHF. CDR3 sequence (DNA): TGTGCCAGCAGGGAGGGCGGGACAGGTTCGGATTCACCCCTCCACTTT.

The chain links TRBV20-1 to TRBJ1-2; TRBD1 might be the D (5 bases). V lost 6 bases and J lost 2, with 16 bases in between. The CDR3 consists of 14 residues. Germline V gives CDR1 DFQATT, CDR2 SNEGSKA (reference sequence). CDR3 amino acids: CSATPGGRNYGYTF. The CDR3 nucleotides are TGCAGTGCAACCCCCGGGGGTCGGAACTATGGCTACACCTTC.

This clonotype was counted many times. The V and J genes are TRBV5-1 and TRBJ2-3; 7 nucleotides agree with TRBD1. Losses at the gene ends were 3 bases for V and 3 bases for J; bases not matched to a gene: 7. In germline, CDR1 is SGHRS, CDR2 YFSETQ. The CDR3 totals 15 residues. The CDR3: CASSSGQVRTDTQYF. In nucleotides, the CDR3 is TGCGCCAGCAGCTCCGGACAGGTCAGAACAGATACGCAGTATTTT.

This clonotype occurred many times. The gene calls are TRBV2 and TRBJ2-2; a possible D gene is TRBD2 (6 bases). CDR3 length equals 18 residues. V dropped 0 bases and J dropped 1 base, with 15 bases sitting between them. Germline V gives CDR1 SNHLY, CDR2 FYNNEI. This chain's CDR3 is CASSEAGRGQMNTGELFF. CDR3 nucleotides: TGTGCCAGCAGTGAAGCCGGGCGGGGCCAGATGAACACCGGGGAGCTGTTTTTT.

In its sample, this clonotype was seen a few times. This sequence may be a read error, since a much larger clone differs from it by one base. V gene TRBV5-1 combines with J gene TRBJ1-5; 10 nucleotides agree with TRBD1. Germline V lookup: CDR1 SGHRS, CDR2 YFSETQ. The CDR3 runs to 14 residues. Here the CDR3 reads CASSQTGGYHPQHF. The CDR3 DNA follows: TGCGCCAGCAGCCAGACAGGGGGCTATCACCCCCAGCATTTT.

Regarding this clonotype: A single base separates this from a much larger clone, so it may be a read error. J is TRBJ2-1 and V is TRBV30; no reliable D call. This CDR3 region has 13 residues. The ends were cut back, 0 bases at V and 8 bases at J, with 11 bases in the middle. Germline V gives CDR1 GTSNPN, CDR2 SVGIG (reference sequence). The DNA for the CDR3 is TGTGCCTGGAGTGTACACCCGGGCGATGAGCAGTTCTTC. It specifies CAWSVHPGDEQFF.

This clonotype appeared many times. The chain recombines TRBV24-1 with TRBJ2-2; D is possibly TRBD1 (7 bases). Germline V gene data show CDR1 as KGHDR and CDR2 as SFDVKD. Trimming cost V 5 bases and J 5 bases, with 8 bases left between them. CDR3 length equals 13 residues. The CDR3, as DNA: TGTGCCACCAGTGCAGGGGGGACCGGGGAGCTGTTTTTT. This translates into CATSAGGTGELFF.

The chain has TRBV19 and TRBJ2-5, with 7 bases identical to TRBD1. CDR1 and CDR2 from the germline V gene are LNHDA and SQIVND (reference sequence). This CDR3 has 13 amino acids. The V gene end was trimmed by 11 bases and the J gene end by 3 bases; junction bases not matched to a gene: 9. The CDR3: CAGKGQRKETQYF. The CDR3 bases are TGTGCCGGAAAGGGACAGAGAAAAGAGACCCAGTACTTC. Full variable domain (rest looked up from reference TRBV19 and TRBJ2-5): DGGITQSPKYLFRKEGQNVTLSCEQNLNHDAMYWYRQDPGQGLRLIYYSQIVNDFQKGDIAEGYSVSREKKESFPLTVTSAQKNPTAFYLCAGKGQRKETQYFGPGTRLLVL.

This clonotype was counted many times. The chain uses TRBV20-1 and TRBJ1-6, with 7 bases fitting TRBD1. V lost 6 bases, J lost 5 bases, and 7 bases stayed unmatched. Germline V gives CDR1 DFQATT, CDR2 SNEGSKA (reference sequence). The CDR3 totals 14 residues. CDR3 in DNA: TGCAGTGCGGAGGACCAGGGGGATAATTCACCCCTCCACTTT. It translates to CSAEDQGDNSPLHF.

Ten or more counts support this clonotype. The DNA for the CDR3 is TGTGCTAGTGGTTTGGTTCCGATATCGACTAGCGTATCCTACAATGAGCAGTTCTTC. This gives the protein CASGLVPISTSVSYNEQFF. The chain has TRBV12-5 and TRBJ2-1; 8 nucleotides match TRBD2. There are 19 residues in the CDR3. Germline-derived CDR1 and CDR2 are LGHNT and FRNRAP. The V gene end was trimmed by 0 bases and the J gene end by 1 base; junction bases not matched to a gene: 11.

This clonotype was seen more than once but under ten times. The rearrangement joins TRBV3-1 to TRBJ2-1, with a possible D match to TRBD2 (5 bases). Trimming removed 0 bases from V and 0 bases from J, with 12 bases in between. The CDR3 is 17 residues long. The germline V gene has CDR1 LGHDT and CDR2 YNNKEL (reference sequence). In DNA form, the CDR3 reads TGTGCCAGCAGCCAAGATACGGACTCTCGCTCCTACAATGAGCAGTTCTTC. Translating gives CASSQDTDSRSYNEQFF.

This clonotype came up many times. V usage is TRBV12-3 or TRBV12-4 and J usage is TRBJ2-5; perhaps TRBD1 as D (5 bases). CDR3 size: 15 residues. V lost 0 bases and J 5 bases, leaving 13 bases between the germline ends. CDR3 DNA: TGTGCCAGCAGTTTAGCGCCGCCAGGGATGGAGACCCAGTACTTC. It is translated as CASSLAPPGMETQYF.